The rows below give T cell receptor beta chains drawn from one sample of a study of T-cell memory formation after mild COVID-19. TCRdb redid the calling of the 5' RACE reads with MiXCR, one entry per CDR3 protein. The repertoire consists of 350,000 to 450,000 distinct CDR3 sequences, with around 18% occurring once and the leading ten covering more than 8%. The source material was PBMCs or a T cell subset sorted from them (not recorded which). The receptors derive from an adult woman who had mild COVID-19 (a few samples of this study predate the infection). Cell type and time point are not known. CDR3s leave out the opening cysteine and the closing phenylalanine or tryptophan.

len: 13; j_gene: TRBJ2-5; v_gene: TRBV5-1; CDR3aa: ASSFDTGAGETQY
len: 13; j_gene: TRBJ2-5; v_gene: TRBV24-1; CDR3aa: ATSRRGTGGETQY
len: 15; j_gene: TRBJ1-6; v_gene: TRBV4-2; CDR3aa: ASSQVGQGAVGSPLH
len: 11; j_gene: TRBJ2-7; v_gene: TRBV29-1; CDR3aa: SVGGEPSYEQY
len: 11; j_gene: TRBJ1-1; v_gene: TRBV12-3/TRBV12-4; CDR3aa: ASSSYLNTEAF
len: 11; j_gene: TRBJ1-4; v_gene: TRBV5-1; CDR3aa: ASSFGQNEKLF
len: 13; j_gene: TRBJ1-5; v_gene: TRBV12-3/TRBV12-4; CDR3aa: ASSPTSYRAQPQH
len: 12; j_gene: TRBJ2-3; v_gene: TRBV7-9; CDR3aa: AETAGGSTDTQY
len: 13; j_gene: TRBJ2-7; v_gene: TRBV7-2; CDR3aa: ASSSGQVSSYEQY
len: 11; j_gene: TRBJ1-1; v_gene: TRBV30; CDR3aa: AWSAGTGSKAF
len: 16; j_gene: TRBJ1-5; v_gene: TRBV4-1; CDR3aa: ASSQYVTGVNSNQPQH
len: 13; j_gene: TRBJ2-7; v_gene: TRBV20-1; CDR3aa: SVASSGRVPYEQY
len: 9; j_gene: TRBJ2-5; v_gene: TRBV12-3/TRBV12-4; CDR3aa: ASGPRETQY
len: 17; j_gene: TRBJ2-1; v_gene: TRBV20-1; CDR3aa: SAPQGRSGGNPRVNEQF
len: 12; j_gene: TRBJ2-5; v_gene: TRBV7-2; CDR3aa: ATAMGQGGETQY
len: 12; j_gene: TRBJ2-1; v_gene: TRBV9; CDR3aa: ASSRETAYNEQF
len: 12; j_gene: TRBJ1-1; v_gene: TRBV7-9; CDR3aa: ASSHKRENTEAF
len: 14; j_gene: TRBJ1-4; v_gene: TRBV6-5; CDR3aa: ASSYSGQATNEKLF
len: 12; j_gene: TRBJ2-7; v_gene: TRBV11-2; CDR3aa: ASSLWTKGYEQY
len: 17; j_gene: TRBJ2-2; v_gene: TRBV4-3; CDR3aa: ASSHRSLAGGPGTGELF
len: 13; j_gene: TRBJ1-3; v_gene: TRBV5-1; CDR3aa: ASSLMGSSGNTIY
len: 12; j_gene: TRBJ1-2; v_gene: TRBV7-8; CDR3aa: ASSPRVGWDGYT
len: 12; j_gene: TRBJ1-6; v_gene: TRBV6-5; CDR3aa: ASRKTGYNSPLH
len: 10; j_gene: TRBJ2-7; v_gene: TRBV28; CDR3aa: ASTSNSYEQY
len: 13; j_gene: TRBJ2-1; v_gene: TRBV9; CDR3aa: ASSVVAGGYNEQF
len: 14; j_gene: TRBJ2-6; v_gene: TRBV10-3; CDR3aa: AITQRGAGGANVLT
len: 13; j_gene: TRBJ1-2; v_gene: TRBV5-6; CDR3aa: ASSLEGGGVYGYT
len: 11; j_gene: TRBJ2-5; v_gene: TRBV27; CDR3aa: ASSFLDQETQY
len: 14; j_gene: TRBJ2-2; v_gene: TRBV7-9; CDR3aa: ASSLAGTVNTGELF
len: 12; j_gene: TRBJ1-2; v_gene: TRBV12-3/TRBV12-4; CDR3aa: ASRRQGGDYGYT
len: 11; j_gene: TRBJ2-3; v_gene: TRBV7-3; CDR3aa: ASSPDSADTQY
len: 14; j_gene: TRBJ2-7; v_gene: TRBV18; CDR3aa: ASSPAGPFSSYEQY
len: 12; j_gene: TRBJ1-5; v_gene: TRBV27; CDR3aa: ASSDTYSNQPQH
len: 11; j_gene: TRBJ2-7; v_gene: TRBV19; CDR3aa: ATGQGDSYEQY
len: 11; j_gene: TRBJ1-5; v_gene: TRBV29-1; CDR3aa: SVAWGSNQPQH
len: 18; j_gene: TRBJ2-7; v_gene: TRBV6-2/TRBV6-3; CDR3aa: ASSYPSGAREFNRWLEQY
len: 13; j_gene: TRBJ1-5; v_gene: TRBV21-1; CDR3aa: ASSKPQGPAQPQH
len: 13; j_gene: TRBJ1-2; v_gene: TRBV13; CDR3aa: ASSSLGGQGDGYT
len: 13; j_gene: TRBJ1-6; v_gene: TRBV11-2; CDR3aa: ASSPQVGGNSPLH
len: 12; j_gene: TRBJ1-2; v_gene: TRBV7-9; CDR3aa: ASSISDRGGGYT
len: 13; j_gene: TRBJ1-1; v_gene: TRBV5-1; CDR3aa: ASSLEAGKNTEAF
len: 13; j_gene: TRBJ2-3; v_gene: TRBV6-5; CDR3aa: ASSYLGGRTDTQY
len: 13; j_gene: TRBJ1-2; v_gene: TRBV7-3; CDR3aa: ASSLSGRPGYGYT
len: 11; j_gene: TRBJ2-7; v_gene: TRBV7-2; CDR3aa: ASSFTLNYEQY
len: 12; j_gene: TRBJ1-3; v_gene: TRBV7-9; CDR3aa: ASSPKSPGNTIY
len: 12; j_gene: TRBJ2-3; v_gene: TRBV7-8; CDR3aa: ASSSPLNYDTQY
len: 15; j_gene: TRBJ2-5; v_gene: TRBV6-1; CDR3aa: ASSGRDRGLGRETQY
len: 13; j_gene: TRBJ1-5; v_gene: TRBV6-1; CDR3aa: ASRKDRGGNQPQH
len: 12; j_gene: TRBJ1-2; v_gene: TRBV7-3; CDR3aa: ASSSTGTGGDYT
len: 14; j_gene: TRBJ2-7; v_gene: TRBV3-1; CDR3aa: ASSQTPPPGTHEQY
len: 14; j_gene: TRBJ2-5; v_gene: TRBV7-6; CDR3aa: ASSLSSGEVGETQY
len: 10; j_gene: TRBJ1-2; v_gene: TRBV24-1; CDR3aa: ATSDFYGGYT
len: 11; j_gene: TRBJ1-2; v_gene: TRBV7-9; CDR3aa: ASSPSTPDGYT
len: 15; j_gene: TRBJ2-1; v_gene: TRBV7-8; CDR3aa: ASSLGWGRSSYNEQF
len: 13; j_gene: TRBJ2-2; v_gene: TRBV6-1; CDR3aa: ASSLSGGASGELF